These T cell receptor beta chains were read from a single sample in a study of T cell changes during pregnancy in multiple sclerosis. Assay used: immunoSEQ multiplex PCR; TCRdb lists only in-frame clones, some missing. The repertoire holds fewer than 140,000 clones, with under 95% as singletons. Source: peripheral blood, taken before pregnancy. The receptors derive from a female donor with multiple sclerosis, enrolled in a pregnancy study. Both conserved end residues are part of each CDR3. D genes are given only for firm matches. Size values are once, few and many counts, or a class for expanded clones, and some rows have none.

d_gene	j_gene	abundance	v_gene	CDR3nt	CDR3aa
TRBD1	TRBJ1-2	NA	TRBV28	TGTGCCAGCAGTCTATTCAAAGCGACAGGGAACTATGGCTACACCTTC	CASSLFKATGNYGYTF
TRBD2	TRBJ2-1	NA	TRBV9	TGTGCCAGCAGCGCTAGCGGGAGCGGGTACAATGAGCAGTTCTTC	CASSASGSGYNEQFF
TRBD1	TRBJ2-3	once	TRBV11-1	TGTGCCAGCAGCTCCCCCCGGACAGGGGGTCCAGATACGCAGTATTTT	CASSSPRTGGPDTQYF
TRBD2	TRBJ2-7	NA	TRBV6-5	TGTGCCAGCTCTCTAGCGGGACTCATTTACGAGCAGTACTTC	CASSLAGLIYEQYF
NA	TRBJ1-5	NA	TRBV6-1	TGTGCCAGCAGTCCACAAACAGGGCCTAATCAGCCCCAGCATTTT	CASSPQTGPNQPQHF
TRBD1	TRBJ1-1	NA	TRBV5-1	TGCGCCAGCAGTCAGACAGGGTCAAGTAAGAACACTGAAGCTTTCTTT	CASSQTGSSKNTEAFF
TRBD1	TRBJ1-5	NA	TRBV30	TGTGCCTGGAGTGTACCCCGGACAGGGGGTGCCCAGCCCCAGCATTTT	CAWSVPRTGGAQPQHF
NA	TRBJ2-7	NA	TRBV2	TGTGCCAGCAGGGGAGCCTACGAGCAGTACTTC	CASRGAYEQYF
TRBD1	TRBJ1-2	NA	TRBV7-9	TGTGCCACCCCGAAGACGACAGGGTTGATTTTTGGCTACACCTTC	CATPKTTGLIFGYTF
TRBD1	TRBJ2-3	once	TRBV19	TGTGCCAGTACCACGGACAGGTTCCCAGATACGCAGTATTTT	CASTTDRFPDTQYF
TRBD1	TRBJ1-2	NA	TRBV5-5	TGTGCCAGCAGCTTGGCCCTTGACAGGGATGGCTACACCTTC	CASSLALDRDGYTF
NA	TRBJ2-5	few	TRBV7-2	TGTGCCAGCAAGACGGGGGATCAAGAGACCCAGTACTTC	CASKTGDQETQYF
NA	TRBJ1-4	NA	TRBV2	TGTGCCAGCTACAGGGTGGCGGAAAAACTGTTTTTT	CASYRVAEKLFF
TRBD1	TRBJ2-1	NA	TRBV6-6	TGTGCCAGCAGTTACCCGGGACAGGACAATGAGCAGTTCTTC	CASSYPGQDNEQFF
NA	TRBJ1-3	NA	TRBV11-3	TGTGCCAGCAGCCCCGGCGGGGGCTCTGGAAACACCATATATTTT	CASSPGGGSGNTIYF
TRBD1	TRBJ1-4	NA	TRBV6-1	TGTGCCAGCAGTGAAGGGGGAGGACAGGGGAATGAAAAACTGTTTTTT	CASSEGGGQGNEKLFF
NA	TRBJ1-6	NA	TRBV27	TGTGCCAGCAGTTTTTCGGTTCATTCACCCCTCCACTTT	CASSFSVHSPLHF
NA	TRBJ1-3	NA	TRBV2	TGTGCCAGCCGGGATACAGGGAACTCTGGAAACACCATATATTTT	CASRDTGNSGNTIYF
TRBD2	TRBJ2-5	NA	TRBV5-5	TGTGCCAGCAGCTCCTATAGCGGGAGCAGGGGTGAGACCCAGTACTTC	CASSSYSGSRGETQYF
TRBD2	TRBJ2-1	NA	TRBV25-1	TGTGCCACTAGCGGGGGTATTGAGCAGTTCTTC	CATSGGIEQFF
TRBD2	TRBJ2-2	NA	TRBV7-3	TGTGCCAGCAGCCCAACTAGCGGGAGGGCCCGGGAGCTGTTTTTT	CASSPTSGRARELFF
NA	TRBJ2-5	NA	TRBV5-6	TGTGCCAGCAGCTTACCGGGGGTGGAAGAGACCCAGTACTTC	CASSLPGVEETQYF
NA	TRBJ1-1	few	TRBV6-1	TGTGCCAGCAGTGAAGGAGAACGGACTGAAGCTTTCTTT	CASSEGERTEAFF
TRBD1	TRBJ2-2	NA	TRBV4-2	TGTGCCAGCAGCCCCGGGACAGGGGACACCGGGGAGCTGTTTTTT	CASSPGTGDTGELFF
NA	TRBJ2-7	NA	TRBV7-2	TGTGCCAGCAGCCCGTCGACTGGGAATACAGGGCAGTACTTC	CASSPSTGNTGQYF
TRBD1	TRBJ2-1	NA	TRBV28	TGTGCCAGCAGTTTAACAGGGGGAACCTACAATGAGCAGTTCTTC	CASSLTGGTYNEQFF
TRBD1	TRBJ1-2	NA	TRBV11-3	TGTGCCAGCAGCTCTACGATAACAGGGGTTTGGGACTATGGCTACACCTTC	CASSSTITGVWDYGYTF
NA	TRBJ1-2	NA	TRBV5-6	TGTGCCAGCAGCGTTAGACAGCGCTTCTATGGCTACACCTTC	CASSVRQRFYGYTF
NA	TRBJ1-2	NA	TRBV13	TGTGCCAGCAGCTTAATGATTAGGTTGGCAGGAACTAACTATGGCTACACCTTC	CASSLMIRLAGTNYGYTF
NA	TRBJ1-6	NA	TRBV6-1	TGTGCCAGCAGTGAAGCGTCAGGGGATAATTCACCCCTCCACTTT	CASSEASGDNSPLHF
TRBD1	TRBJ2-7	NA	TRBV2	TGTGCCACAGGACAGGGAGTCTACGAGCAGTACTTC	CATGQGVYEQYF
TRBD2	TRBJ2-7	NA	TRBV4-3	TGCGCCAGCAGCCAAGAGCCTAGCGGGTCCTACGAGCAGTACTTC	CASSQEPSGSYEQYF
NA	TRBJ2-7	NA	TRBV29-1	TGCAGCGTTGAAGGACAGCTAACCTACGAGCAGTACTTC	CSVEGQLTYEQYF
NA	TRBJ2-7	NA	TRBV10-3	TGTGCCATCAGTGAGTCCTCAGCGCAAGAGCAGTACTTC	CAISESSAQEQYF
TRBD1	TRBJ1-6	NA	TRBV5-4	TGTGCCAGCAGCTTGCAAGGACAGGGTCATTCACCCCTCCACTTT	CASSLQGQGHSPLHF
TRBD1	TRBJ2-7	NA	TRBV7-6	TGTGCCAGCAGCTTAGGGGACAGGGAGTACGAGCAGTACTTC	CASSLGDREYEQYF
NA	TRBJ2-7	NA	TRBV5-1	TGCGCCAGCAGAGTGGCAGAAACCTACGAGCAGTACTTC	CASRVAETYEQYF
TRBD2	TRBJ2-7	NA	TRBV11-2	TGTGCCAGCAGCTCATTAAAGGGCAGGGAGGGCGAGCAGTACTTC	CASSSLKGREGEQYF
NA	TRBJ1-2	NA	TRBV9	TGTGCCAGCACCGACAGTTTCGGCTACACCTTC	CASTDSFGYTF
NA	TRBJ1-3	NA	TRBV4-1	TGCGCCAGCAGGGCAAGGGATCTTGGGAGTAACACCATATATTTT	CASRARDLGSNTIYF
NA	TRBJ1-6	NA	TRBV6-5	TGTGCCAGCAGGGTTGGGGGGTGGGTTTCACCCCTCCACTTT	CASRVGGWVSPLHF
NA	TRBJ1-6	NA	TRBV6-1	TGTGCCAGCAGTGTGTCACGGGACACCCTCCACTTT	CASSVSRDTLHF
NA	TRBJ1-4	few	TRBV19	TGTGCCAGTAGTATTGCAGGAATTGGAAAACTGTTTTTT	CASSIAGIGKLFF
NA	TRBJ2-1	once	TRBV28	TGTGCCAGCAGCCCTCCATCACAGCCCTTACGTGAGCAGTTCTTC	CASSPPSQPLREQFF
TRBD1	TRBJ2-7	NA	TRBV29-1	TGCAGCGTTGGGGACAGGGGCCACCTCCGGGAGCAGTACTTC	CSVGDRGHLREQYF
TRBD1	TRBJ1-2	NA	TRBV6-1	TGTGCCAGCAGTGAAGTGGGACAGGGGATACTACTACACTATGGCTACACCTTC	CASSEVGQGILLHYGYTF
NA	TRBJ1-4	NA	TRBV7-2	TGTGCCAGCAGCGCTTACAGTGCAACTAATGAAAAACTGTTTTTT	CASSAYSATNEKLFF
NA	TRBJ2-5	NA	TRBV2	TGTGCCAGCAGTGAGACGGGAGCTTACGCGGAGACCCAGTACTTC	CASSETGAYAETQYF
NA	TRBJ2-7	once	TRBV6-6	TGTGCCAGCAGTTACGATCGGGGGTACGAGCAGTACTTC	CASSYDRGYEQYF
NA	TRBJ1-1	NA	TRBV28	TGTGCCAGCAGTTTATTACCTCGACAGAAGGCTGAAGCTTTCTTT	CASSLLPRQKAEAFF
NA	TRBJ1-1	NA	TRBV6-1	TGTGCCAGCAGTCGACAGGAGTCTGAAGCTTTCTTT	CASSRQESEAFF
NA	TRBJ1-4	NA	TRBV29-1	TGCAGCGGGGGGGGTGGCACTAATGAAAAACTGTTTTTT	CSGGGGTNEKLFF
TRBD2	TRBJ2-3	NA	TRBV6-5	TGTGCCAGCAGTTACTCACGACTAGCGGGGACAGATACGCAGTATTTT	CASSYSRLAGTDTQYF
TRBD1	TRBJ1-4	NA	TRBV7-9	TGTGCCAGCAGCTCCTGGACAGGGCGGGGTGAAAAACTGTTTTTT	CASSSWTGRGEKLFF
NA	TRBJ1-2	NA	TRBV28	TGTGCCAGCAGTTTCGACAGCGCCTATGGCTACACCTTC	CASSFDSAYGYTF
TRBD1	TRBJ1-5	NA	TRBV19	TGTGCCAGTAGTATGGGGACAGGGAGGGGTAATCAGCCCCAGCATTTT	CASSMGTGRGNQPQHF